This TCR beta chain was identified during a study of T cells in localized non-small cell lung cancer. The repertoire was sequenced with immunoSEQ multiplex PCR; TCRdb's copy has only in-frame clones and lacks some. The sample includes around 40,000 clones, approximately 83% of them seen just once. Germline V CDR1 and CDR2: SNHLY, FYNNEI. This CDR3 spans 13 amino acids. V lost 6 bases and J lost 10, with 17 bases in between. Study results and caveats: Of the tissues analyzed, uninvolved adjacent lung showed maximal T cell clonality, greater than tumor. Adjacent lung exhibited a median of 57 among the 100 most abundant tumor clones.

This clone was found a few times. Its cognate antigen is unknown. The sequence was obtained from a man aged 40-75 years with stage I lung adenocarcinoma. The genes are TRBV2 and TRBJ2-3; D is possibly TRBD2 (6 bases). The material was peripheral blood, obtained before any cancer treatment. This chain's CDR3 is CASRQDISGSQYF. For the CDR3, the DNA is TGTGCCAGCAGGCAAGACATTAGCGGTTCGCAGTATTTT.